This T cell receptor (beta chain) was identified during a study of low-dose radiotherapy and immunotherapy resistance in tumors. Specified time point: after trial treatment. Treatment in this sample: LDRT plus nivolumab, ipilimumab, low-dose cyclophosphamide and aspirin (RACIN trial). Alpha and beta chains were covered, as first-strand cDNA relied on TRAV- and TRBV-specific primers. TCRs underwent around 18 PCR cycles of amplification with a constant-region primer and V-primer adapter. TCRdb analysed the reads with MiXCR anew, one entry per CDR3 protein. The sample consists of about 80,000 distinct CDR3 sequences, over 15% of them appearing once. The CDR3 is made up of 12 amino acids. V lost 5 bases and J lost 5, with 9 bases in between. Germline-derived CDR1 and CDR2 are MDHEN and SYDVKM. Many counts were recorded for this clonotype.

This specimen was PBMCs, taken after low-dose radiotherapy plus immunotherapy. The clonotype was recovered from a male donor with prostate cancer. The chain combines TRBV28 with TRBJ2-5; D not resolved. This chain's CDR3 is CASSGLVETQYF. CDR3 DNA: TGTGCCAGCAGTGGGCTAGTGGAGACCCAGTACTTC.